This TCR beta chain stems from a study of OX40 agonist ivuxolimab in advanced cancers. Only in-frame clones appear in the TCRdb table, and some are missing; sequencing was by immunoSEQ multiplex PCR. The table has about 58,000 clones, 80% to 90% seen once. The starting material was CD4+ or CD8+ T cells sorted from blood, obtained in a trial of the OX40 agonist ivuxolimab. This TCR derives from an adult with an advanced solid tumor such as melanoma, head and neck, liver or kidney cancer.

This CDR3 is CASTPRAELDEQYF. In nucleotides, the CDR3 is TGTGCCAGCACCCCCCGTGCGGAGTTGGACGAGCAGTACTTC. The V gene is TRBV6-5, the J gene TRBJ2-7; D gene unclear. The CDR3 is 14 amino acids. Trimming removed 7 bases at V and 5 bases at J, with 18 bases between. Germline V CDR1 and CDR2: MNHEY, SVGAGI.